This T cell receptor (beta chain) was retrieved from a study of T cells in Graves' hyperthyroidism and ophthalmopathy. Using RNA transcripts as the source, TCR beta CDR3 regions were amplified. HTBI primers were used for first-round RT-PCR of the TCR CDR3. TCRdb processed the multiplex PCR reads anew with MiXCR; each CDR3 protein has one entry. Of around 290,000 distinct CDR3 sequences listed, over 15% are singletons. In its sample, this clonotype was seen many times. Lactation, pregnancy, other autoimmune disease or uncontrolled infection led to exclusion of patients. The sequence came from a woman aged 55-70 years with Graves' ophthalmopathy. The sample taken for sequencing was blood.

For the CDR3, the DNA is TGTGCCAGCAGCTTAACTCCCGACAATGAGCAGTTCTTC. Its protein is CASSLTPDNEQFF. This chain connects TRBV7-8 to TRBJ2-1; D gene ambiguous. The length of the CDR3 is 13 residues. V lost 2 bases and J lost 5, with 7 bases in between. Germline CDR1 reads SGHVS; CDR2 reads FQNEAQ.